A single sample is the source of the 13 T cell receptor beta chains below, sequenced in a study of T-cell reconstitution after alpha-beta-depleted transplantation in children. Researchers prepared the TCRbeta library using unique molecular identifiers, the study reports. TCRdb redid the calling of the PCR reads with MiXCR, one entry per CDR3 protein. The sample records 530,000 or so distinct CDR3 sequences, 25% to 30% being singletons. Sequenced here: PBMCs, sampled before TCRalphabeta/CD19-depleted stem cell transplant. The source of these receptors is a boy under three years old with Wiskott-Aldrich syndrome, due to receive a stem cell transplant.

The V and J genes are TRBV20-1 and TRBJ2-7; 12 bases match TRBD1. Unmatched junction bases numbered 5, after V lost 6 bases and J lost 5 bases. This CDR3 region has 13 residues. The germline V gene has CDR1 DFQATT and CDR2 SNEGSKA (reference sequence). The CDR3 DNA reads TGCAGTGCAGGGGGACAGGGGGCGAACGAGCAGTACTTC. This encodes CSAGGQGANEQYF.

The gene calls are TRBV5-1 and TRBJ2-2, with 8 positions matching TRBD2. The CDR3 runs to 16 residues. CDR1 SGHRS and CDR2 YFSETQ come from the germline V gene. V shed 1 base, J shed 4 bases, and the junction held 6 bases outside the gene matches. CDR3 sequence (DNA): TGCGCCAGCAGCTTGAGCGGGAGCGGGGGCACCGGGGAGCTGTTTTTT. This codes for CASSLSGSGGTGELFF. Complete variable domain (other parts from reference TRBV5-1 and TRBJ2-2): KAGVTQTPRYLIKTRGQQVTLSCSPISGHRSVSWYQQTPGQGLQFLFEYFSETQRNKGNFPGRFSGRQFSNSRSEMNVSTLELGDSALYLCASSLSGSGGTGELFFGEGSRLTVL.

The chain employs TRBV27 and TRBJ2-3, with 13 bases identical to TRBD2. Germline trimming cut 2 bases from V and 1 base from J; bases unmatched to any gene: 3. In germline, CDR1 is MNHEY, CDR2 SMNVEV (reference sequence). The length of the CDR3 is 17 residues. CDR3 bases: TGTGCCAGCAGTTTAAAGGGGACTAGCGGGGGCACAGATACGCAGTATTTT. Its protein product is CASSLKGTSGGTDTQYF.

V usage is TRBV5-1 and J usage is TRBJ2-1; 10 nucleotides agree with TRBD2. This CDR3 spans 16 amino acids. Germline CDR1 is SGHRS and CDR2 is YFSETQ. Trimming cost V 3 bases and J 10 bases; bases outside gene matches: 13. DNA for the CDR3: TGCGCCAGCAGCTCCCGAAGGACTAGCGGACAAAGGGAGCAGTTCTTC. Its protein product is CASSSRRTSGQREQFF.

The genes are TRBV10-1 and TRBJ2-5; D may match TRBD1 or TRBD2 (5 bases each). The germline gives CDR1 WNHNN, CDR2 SYGVQD (reference sequence). The V gene lost 5 bases and the J gene lost 3 bases, with 10 bases spanning the gap. This CDR3 is built from 13 residues. This chain's CDR3 is CASSRDGKETQYF. CDR3 DNA sequence: TGCGCCAGCAGTAGGGACGGAAAAGAGACCCAGTACTTC.

The sample holds a few counts of this clonotype. This rearrangement joins TRBV13 to TRBJ2-5, with TRBD2 identical over 12 bases. CDR3 size: 15 residues. The ends lost 3 bases at V and 5 bases at J; junction bases unmatched: 4. In germline, CDR1 is PRHDT, CDR2 FYEKMQ (reference sequence). The CDR3 sequence is CASSFLAGGMETQYF. For the CDR3, the DNA is TGTGCCAGCAGCTTTCTAGCGGGAGGGATGGAGACCCAGTACTTC.

This chain connects TRBV7-3 to TRBJ2-1, with D possibly TRBD2 on 6 matching bases. CDR3 length equals 14 residues. V was trimmed by 4 bases and J by 9 bases, leaving 16 bases between them. The germline V gene has CDR1 SGHTA and CDR2 FQGTGA. The chain's CDR3 is CASSSQTGESEQFF. CDR3 coding DNA: TGTGCCAGCAGCTCCCAAACGGGAGAAAGTGAGCAGTTCTTC.

The genes are TRBV20-1 and TRBJ2-3; D is uncertain. Trimming pared 7 bases from V and 0 bases from J, leaving 11 bases between. CDR3 length: 13 residues. CDR1 is DFQATT, CDR2 SNEGSKA, per germline (reference sequence). The CDR3 DNA reads TGCAGTGGGACCGGATCTAGCACAGATACGCAGTATTTT. Translated: CSGTGSSTDTQYF.

Only a few counts were recorded for this clonotype. This chain links TRBV4-1 with TRBJ2-1, with TRBD2 identical over 16 bases. This CDR3 is built from 20 residues. The germline CDR1 and CDR2 sequences are MGHRA and YSYEKL. Losses at the gene ends were 1 base for V and 5 bases for J; bases not matched to a gene: 11. The CDR3 DNA reads as TGCGCCAGCAGCCAAGGCCGGTCCGGGACTAGCGGGAGGGGCGACAATGAGCAGTTCTTC. This codes for CASSQGRSGTSGRGDNEQFF.

This clonotype occurred a few times. The chain joins TRBV12-3 or TRBV12-4 to TRBJ2-1; 11 bases match TRBD2. V was clipped by 4 bases and J by 7 bases; unmatched bases: 9. The CDR3 loop spans 16 amino acids. The CDR3 DNA sequence: TGTGCCAGCAGTTCCACTACTAGCGGGAGAGAGAATGAGCAGTTCTTC. It yields the protein CASSSTTSGRENEQFF.

This chain connects TRBV19 to TRBJ1-1; possibly TRBD1 for D (6 bases). Germline CDR1 and CDR2: LNHDA and SQIVND (reference sequence). The CDR3 consists of 12 residues. Trimming took 6 bases from V and 3 from J, leaving 8 bases between them. The CDR3 nucleotides are TGTGCCAGTAGCGGACAGTACACTGAAGCTTTCTTT. This sequence encodes CASSGQYTEAFF.

V usage is TRBV12-3 or TRBV12-4 and J usage is TRBJ2-5, with 12 bases identical to TRBD2. This CDR3 has 16 amino acids. Losses at the gene ends were 5 bases for V and 2 bases for J; bases not matched to a gene: 6. CDR3 residues: CASSRRLAGVQETQYF. The CDR3 DNA follows: TGTGCCAGCAGTCGCCGACTAGCGGGAGTTCAAGAGACCCAGTACTTC.

There are a few counts of this clonotype. The chain recombines TRBV15 with TRBJ2-5; D is unclear. V was trimmed by 6 bases and J by 3 bases, leaving 17 bases between them. Germline V lookup: CDR1 LNHNV, CDR2 YYDKDF (reference sequence). This CDR3 has 15 amino acids. The CDR3 reads CATSVMDHTEETQYF. The CDR3, as DNA: TGTGCCACCAGTGTGATGGATCACACCGAAGAGACCCAGTACTTC.